This TCR beta chain is drawn from a study of T cells expressing NK-cell markers (dated by TCRdb to the early 2020s). At the level of the whole study: Three sorted T-cell subsets (CD3+CD56+NKG2C+, CD3+CD56+NKG2C- and CD3+CD56-NKG2C+) from several donors had their TCR beta-chain repertoires profiled. All eight donors whose samples were sequenced were randomly selected healthy volunteers, three of them men and five women. Seven of the eight sequenced donors were HCMV-seropositive and one was HCMV-seronegative. Sequencing of the libraries produced 2 x 150 bp reads on Illumina HiSeq 2000/2500, MiSeq or NextSeq.

These reads were obtained on an Illumina HiSeq 2000. TCR beta cDNA libraries were made by 5'RACE template switching that added a universal primer site and unique molecular identifiers. Priming for cDNA synthesis came from the TCR beta constant segment, and two successive PCR amplification steps followed. Per the authors' processing: MIGEC was used to demultiplex reads and group the reads by UMI, and MiTCR was used to assemble and quantify clonotypes. To remove erroneous sequences, TCR cDNA sequences were retained only when supported by two or more reads. The tcR package was used for downstream repertoire analysis, with clonotypes matched between fractions based on CDR3 nucleotide sequence plus V segment. VDJmatch was used to annotate antigen specificity against VDJdb, with one amino acid substitution allowed in CDR3. TCRdb reprocessed the sequencing reads and holds a single record per CDR3 protein sequence, with no DNA. These V and J calls originate from TCRdb's pipeline instead of the authors' own analysis. The sample's records list some 120,000 distinct CDR3 sequences. The ten most abundant clones make up around 18% of the sample.

To determine HCMV serostatus, a commercial ELISA kit was used to detect HCMV-specific IgG in serum. Peripheral blood mononuclear cells were isolated from blood by Ficoll density gradient centrifugation. The CDR3, cysteine through phenylalanine, is 15 amino acids long. Only the protein is available. According to the germline V gene (reference sequence), CDR1 reads DFQATT and CDR2 reads SNEGSKA. As concerns this clonotype: The target of this receptor is not known.

What the authors observed across the whole study: Those dominant clonotypes were again the most abundant among CD3+CD56-NKG2C+ cells in a handful of donors, at about 25-60.1%. In several donors, the dominant CD3+CD56+NKG2C+ clonotypes ranked among the top 10 CD8+ clonotypes, making up roughly 1.0-8% of CD8+ T cells. Whether the expanded NKG2C-expressing T cell clones were specific for HCMV antigens remained unclear.

The sequenced sample consisted of blood T cells: a sorted CD56 or NKG2C T cell subset, CD4+ or CD8+ T cells, or bulk PBMC T cells (not recorded which). The source is a woman aged 18 to 75 in good health. Recombination linked TRBV20-1 to TRBJ2-3; no DNA is available, so the TRBD2 call from TCRdb remains unchecked. The CDR3 in this case is CSASSFREVADTQYF.